These 13 T cell receptor beta chains were all obtained from the same sample, sequenced in a study of T cell repertoires in cytomegalovirus infection. TCRdb independently ran MiXCR on the reads; one entry per CDR3 protein. The table includes approximately 500,000 distinct CDR3 sequences, 11% detected once. The sequenced sample consisted of PBMCs. The receptor set was obtained from a human donor in good health (CMV status not recorded). Some clones in this sample may be carry-over from other donors' samples.

This clonotype was counted at least ten times. The CDR3 sequence is CASSLVGKHNTEAFF. The CDR3 DNA follows: TGTGCCAGCAGCTTAGTCGGGAAGCACAACACTGAAGCTTTCTTT. The chain uses TRBV7-9 and TRBJ1-1; D is uncertain. CDR3 size: 15 residues. Germline CDR1 and CDR2: SEHNR and FQNEAQ (reference sequence). The V end lost 1 base, the J end lost 2 bases, and 11 bases lay between the germline ends. Full variable domain (missing parts from reference TRBV7-9 and TRBJ1-1): DTGVSQNPRHKITKRGQNVTFRCDPISEHNRLYWYRQTLGQGPEFLTYFQNEAQLEKSRLLSDRFSAERPKGSFSTLEIQRTEQGDSAMYLCASSLVGKHNTEAFFGQGTRLTVV.

The gene calls are TRBV5-6 and TRBJ2-1; 10 nucleotides align to TRBD1. The trim removed 0 bases at V and 7 bases at J, leaving 4 bases unmatched. Per the germline V gene, CDR1 is SGHDT and CDR2 is YYEEEE. The CDR3 is 15 amino acids. Here the CDR3 reads CASSLGQGAANEQFF. In DNA form, the CDR3 reads TGTGCCAGCAGCTTGGGACAGGGGGCGGCTAATGAGCAGTTCTTC.

In its sample, this clonotype was seen many times. The chain recombines TRBV20-1 with TRBJ2-1; D is unresolved. The germline CDR1 and CDR2 sequences are DFQATT and SNEGSKA (reference sequence). The CDR3 loop spans 14 amino acids. V was pared by 6 bases and J by 4 bases, with 16 bases between. The CDR3 nucleotides are TGCAGTGCCCTAGAGACCACGGGTTACAATGAGCAGTTCTTC. It specifies CSALETTGYNEQFF.

The gene calls are TRBV6-6 and TRBJ2-3; weak D call: TRBD2 (6 bases). V lost 5 bases to trimming and J lost 6 bases, with 18 bases between them. Germline lookup yields CDR1 MNHNY and CDR2 SVGAGI (reference sequence). The CDR3 spans 15 residues. This CDR3 is CASSDGGRLRDTQYF. CDR3 nucleotides: TGTGCCAGCAGTGACGGGGGACGGCTTCGGGATACGCAGTATTTT.

This clonotype has a count of ten or more. The chain uses TRBV28 and TRBJ2-7, with D perhaps matching TRBD2 (5 bases). The germline V gene encodes CDR1 MDHEN and CDR2 SYDVKM. The V gene lost 2 bases and the J gene lost 3 bases, with 11 bases spanning the gap. This CDR3 region has 14 residues. The CDR3 reads CASSLIWGDYEQYF. CDR3 sequence (DNA): TGTGCCAGCAGTTTAATCTGGGGAGACTACGAGCAGTACTTC. Supplemented by reference TRBV28 and TRBJ2-7, the full variable domain reads DVKVTQSSRYLVKRTGEKVFLECVQDMDHENMFWYRQDPGLGLRLIYFSYDVKMKEKGDIPEGYSVSREKKERFSLILESASTNQTSMYLCASSLIWGDYEQYFGPGTRLTVT.

Of note for this clonotype: A read error may produce the germline difference seen at one junction end. V and J are TRBV20-1 and TRBJ2-5, with 9 positions matching TRBD1. The CDR3 runs 15 residues. CDR1 is DFQATT and CDR2 is SNEGSKA in the germline V gene (reference sequence). This CDR3 reads CSATETQGARESQYF. CDR3 nucleotide sequence: TGCAGTGCAACAGAGACACAGGGGGCCAGGGAGAGCCAGTACTTC.

This clonotype occurred a few times. The V gene is TRBV7-9, the J gene TRBJ2-3; 12 bases line up with TRBD2. Per the germline V gene, CDR1 is SEHNR and CDR2 is FQNEAQ (reference sequence). The ends lost 8 bases at V and 5 bases at J; junction bases unmatched: 11. The CDR3 totals 16 residues. CDR3 nucleotide sequence: TGTGCCAGCTCCCCCAGCCTAGCGGGAGGGCAAGATACGCAGTATTTT. It yields the protein CASSPSLAGGQDTQYF.

This clonotype came up many times. The chain carries TRBV6-6 and TRBJ1-4, with D uncertain. V shed 4 bases and J shed 0 bases, with 12 bases lying between them. Germline V gene sequence: CDR1 MNHNY, CDR2 SVGAGI (reference sequence). The CDR3 contains 16 residues. CDR3 region: CASSSSFRATNEKLFF. CDR3 DNA sequence: TGTGCCAGCAGTTCAAGCTTCCGTGCAACTAATGAAAAACTGTTTTTT.

This clonotype was detected ten times or more. This chain links TRBV6-1 with TRBJ1-1; TRBD1 is a possible D gene (6 bases). The CDR3 covers 14 residues. Germline assignment: CDR1 MNHNS and CDR2 SASEGT. Trimming left V 4 bases short and J 7 bases short, with 16 bases between. DNA for the CDR3: TGTGCCAGCAGTGGTACCACGGGGGCAGGTGAAGCTTTCTTT. It yields the protein CASSGTTGAGEAFF.

This clonotype was seen at least ten times. The CDR3 DNA reads as TGTGCCAGCATGGGGTCGAGCTCCTACAATGAGCAGTTCTTC. Its translation: CASMGSSSYNEQFF. V gene TRBV6-2 or TRBV6-3 combines with J gene TRBJ2-1; D is unresolved. The germline V gene encodes CDR1 MNHEY and CDR2 SVGEGT. V was shortened by 7 bases and J by 0 bases, with 10 bases between the two germline ends. This CDR3 is built from 14 residues.

Turning to this clonotype: A much bigger clone sits one base away, suggesting this may be a read error. V and J are TRBV5-1 and TRBJ2-1, with 9 positions matching TRBD2. Germline V gene sequence: CDR1 SGHRS, CDR2 YFSETQ. This CDR3 is 14 amino acids long. DNA for the CDR3: TGCGCCAGCTGCTTGGAGACTAGCGGCAATGAGCAGTTCTTC. Its translation is CASCLETSGNEQFF. Using reference TRBV5-1 and TRBJ2-1 for the parts outside the CDR3, the full variable domain is KAGVTQTPRYLIKTRGQQVTLSCSPISGHRSVSWYQQTPGQGLQFLFEYFSETQRNKGNFPGRFSGRQFSNSRSEMNVSTLELGDSALYLCASCLETSGNEQFFGPGTRLTVL.

This chain connects TRBV5-1 to TRBJ1-5; tentative D call: TRBD1 (6 bases). Germline loops: CDR1 SGHRS, CDR2 YFSETQ. The germline V and J ends were trimmed by 1 base and 7 bases, with 12 bases remaining between them. The CDR3 is made up of 14 amino acids. In nucleotides, the CDR3 is TGCGCCAGCAGCTTGTCAGGGGAGAAACAGCCCCAGCATTTT. Residues: CASSLSGEKQPQHF.

This clonotype was observed at least ten times. The chain uses TRBV10-3 and TRBJ2-7; TRBD2 matches at 11 bases. CDR1 is ENHRY and CDR2 is SYGVKD in the germline V gene. The V segment lost 2 bases and the J segment 3 bases; nucleotides outside the gene matches: 0. CDR3 length equals 14 residues. The CDR3 spells CAISETSGSYEQYF. CDR3 nucleotides: TGTGCCATCAGTGAGACTAGCGGGAGCTACGAGCAGTACTTC.